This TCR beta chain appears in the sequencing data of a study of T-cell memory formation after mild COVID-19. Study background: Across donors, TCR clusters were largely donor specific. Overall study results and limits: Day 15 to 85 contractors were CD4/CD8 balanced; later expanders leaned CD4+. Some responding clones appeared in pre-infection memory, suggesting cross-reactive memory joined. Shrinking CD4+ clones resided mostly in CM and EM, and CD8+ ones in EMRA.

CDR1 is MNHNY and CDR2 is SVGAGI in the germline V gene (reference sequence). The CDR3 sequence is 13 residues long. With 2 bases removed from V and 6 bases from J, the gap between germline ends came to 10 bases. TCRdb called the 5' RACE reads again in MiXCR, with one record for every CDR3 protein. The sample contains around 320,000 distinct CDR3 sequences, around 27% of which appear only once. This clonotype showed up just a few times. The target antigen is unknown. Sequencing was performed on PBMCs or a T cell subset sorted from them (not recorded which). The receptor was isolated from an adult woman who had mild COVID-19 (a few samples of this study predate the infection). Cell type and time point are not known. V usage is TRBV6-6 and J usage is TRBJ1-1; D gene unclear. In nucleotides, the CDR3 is TGTGCCAGCAGTTACACCGGTAGTCCTGAAGCTTTCTTT. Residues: CASSYTGSPEAFF.